The 14 T cell receptor beta chains reported below all come from one sample, sequenced in a study of T cells in Graves' hyperthyroidism and ophthalmopathy. Amplification of TCR beta CDR3 regions used RNA as the template. RT-PCR in the first round (using the HTBI primer set) targeted the TCR CDR3. Using its own MiXCR run on the multiplex PCR reads, TCRdb lists one record per CDR3 protein. The sample comprises hundreds of thousands of distinct CDR3 sequences, around 40% of which are singletons, and roughly 30% rests with the top ten. Sample: blood. All receptors derive from a woman aged 40 to 50 with Graves' hyperthyroidism.

Regarding this clonotype: This sequence may be a read error, since a much larger clone differs from it by one base. The V and J genes are TRBV2 and TRBJ1-1, with D maybe TRBD1 (5 bases). V was trimmed by 2 bases and J by 10 bases, leaving 17 bases between them. Per germline, CDR1 SNHLY and CDR2 FYNNEI. This CDR3 region has 14 residues. The CDR3 nucleotides read TGTGCCAGCAGTGAACTCGGGGACGCCGGGTTAGCTTTCTTT. It translates to CASSELGDAGLAFF. The whole variable domain, remainder taken from reference TRBV2 and TRBJ1-1, is EPEVTQTPSHQVTQMGQEVILRCVPISNHLYFYWYRQILGQKVEFLVSFYNNEISEKSEIFDDQFSVERPDGSNFTLKIRSTKLEDSAMYFCASSELGDAGLAFFGQGTRLTVV.

This clonotype was counted at least ten times. The chain employs TRBV7-3 and TRBJ2-5; D perhaps matches TRBD2 (5 bases). The germline CDR1 and CDR2 sequences are SGHTA and FQGTGA. Trimming shortened V by 5 bases and J by 3 bases, and 10 bases separated the two germline ends. The length of the CDR3 is 13 residues. CDR3 loop: CASSLTREETQYF. Written as DNA, the CDR3 is TGTGCCAGCAGCCTCACTAGAGAAGAGACCCAGTACTTC.

The gene calls are TRBV2 and TRBJ1-2, with 9 bases matching TRBD1. The CDR3 is 16 amino acids. V was clipped by 3 bases and J by 4 bases; unmatched bases: 9. Germline CDR1 is SNHLY and CDR2 is FYNNEI. The CDR3 loop is CASSESPSDRGYGYTF. Here the CDR3 DNA reads TGTGCCAGCAGTGAGTCCCCCTCGGACAGGGGCTATGGCTACACCTTC.

This clonotype was counted ten times or more. This sequence joins TRBV20-1 and TRBJ2-6; no definite D call. Germline V gene lookup returns CDR1 DFQATT and CDR2 SNEGSKA (reference sequence). CDR3 length: 12 residues. Deletions cut 6 bases from V and 2 bases from J, with 5 bases between. CDR3 bases: TGCAGTGCAAGGACTGGGGCCAACGTCCTGACTTTC. This encodes CSARTGANVLTF.

This clonotype showed up just a few times. The J gene is TRBJ2-2, the V gene TRBV9, with D perhaps TRBD1 (5 bases). The ends were cut back, 5 bases at V and 4 bases at J, with 15 bases in the middle. The CDR3 sequence is 15 residues long. CDR1 is SGDLS, CDR2 YYNGEE, per germline. The CDR3 coding sequence is TGTGCCAGCAGTTTATACAGGACCAGCACCGGGGAGCTGTTTTTT. Amino acid sequence: CASSLYRTSTGELFF.

As regards this clonotype: A much larger clone is a single base away; this may be a read error. V is TRBV9 and J is TRBJ1-1; TRBD1 might be the D (6 bases). CDR3 length: 13 residues. Germline-derived CDR1 and CDR2 are SGDLS and YYNGEE. The germline V and J ends were trimmed by 1 base and 6 bases, with 10 bases remaining between them. In DNA, the CDR3 is TGTGCCAGCAGCGTAATAACAGGGCCTGAAGCTTTCTTT. Translating it yields CASSVITGPEAFF. Supplemented by reference TRBV9 and TRBJ1-1, the full variable domain reads DSGVTQTPKHLITATGQRVTLRCSPRSGDLSVYWYQQSLDQGLQFLIQYYNGEERAKGNILERFSAQQFPDLHSELNLSSLELGDSALYFCASSVITGPEAFFGQGTRLTVV.

This clonotype has just a few counts. The chain has TRBV6-5 and TRBJ2-7, with 13 bases matching TRBD2. Matching the DNA end better, TRBJ2-5 makes the J call doubtful. Germline V CDR1 and CDR2: MNHEY, SVGAGI. This CDR3 has 16 amino acids. CDR3 DNA: TGTGCCAGCAGTGAACCGGGACTAGCGGGAAGAGAGACCCAGTACTTC. Translating it yields CASSEPGLAGRETQYF.

This chain connects TRBV5-5 to TRBJ2-5; 7 bases are shared with TRBD2. The CDR3 spans 14 residues. V lost 4 bases and J lost 5; bases outside the gene matches: 8. Germline V lookup: CDR1 SGHKS, CDR2 YYEKEE (reference sequence). The CDR3 here is CASSRGGGLETQYF. For the CDR3, the DNA is TGTGCCAGCAGCCGTGGGGGGGGTTTGGAGACCCAGTACTTC.

This clonotype was seen repeatedly, ten times or more. This chain links TRBV7-2 with TRBJ1-4; unclear D gene. The CDR3 covers 15 residues. Trimming removed 3 bases from V and 7 bases from J, with 15 bases in between. Looked up from germline, CDR1 is SGHTA and CDR2 is FQGNSA. The CDR3 is CASSFDILAREKLFF. DNA for the CDR3: TGTGCCAGCAGCTTCGACATTCTAGCACGTGAAAAACTGTTTTTT. Full variable domain (outside the CDR3, taken from reference TRBV7-2 and TRBJ1-4): GAGVSQSPSNKVTEKGKDVELRCDPISGHTALYWYRQSLGQGLEFLIYFQGNSAPDKSGLPSDRFSAERTGGSVSTLTIQRTQQEDSAVYLCASSFDILAREKLFFGSGTQLSVL.

Worth noting for this clonotype: One base away lies a much larger clone, so this may be a sequencing read error. The chain joins TRBV7-3 to TRBJ1-4; unclear D gene. This CDR3 region has 15 residues. V was cut by 4 bases and J by 10 bases, with 19 bases left in between. Germline lookup yields CDR1 SGHTA and CDR2 FQGTGA. CDR3 protein: CASSSERVSRGKLFF. DNA of the CDR3: TGTGCCAGCAGCTCAGAGCGGGTCAGTAGAGGAAAACTGTTTTTT. The full variable domain, in which reference TRBV7-3 and TRBJ1-4 provide the parts outside the CDR3, is GAGVSQTPSNKVTEKGKYVELRCDPISGHTALYWYRQSLGQGPEFLIYFQGTGAADDSGLPNDRFFAVRPEGSVSTLKIQRTERGDSAVYLCASSSERVSRGKLFFGSGTQLSVL.

There are a few counts of this clonotype. The V call is TRBV5-6, the J call TRBJ1-1; perhaps TRBD1 as D (5 bases). The V end lost 2 bases, the J end lost 0 bases, and 11 bases lay between the germline ends. The germline V gene has CDR1 SGHDT and CDR2 YYEEEE. The length of the CDR3 is 15 residues. The CDR3 DNA is TGTGCCAGCAGCTTCCAGGGTGGGGTGAACACTGAAGCTTTCTTT. Encoded protein: CASSFQGGVNTEAFF.

The chain has TRBV4-3 and TRBJ2-2, with 9 bases aligning to TRBD1. Germline V gives CDR1 LGHNA, CDR2 YSLEER. V lost 3 bases and J lost 5; bases outside the gene matches: 10. This CDR3 comprises 17 residues. This chain's CDR3 is CASSHPQWGQGTGELFF. The CDR3 coding sequence is TGCGCCAGCAGCCATCCCCAGTGGGGACAGGGAACCGGGGAGCTGTTTTTT.

This clonotype was observed many times. V gene TRBV29-1 combines with J gene TRBJ1-1; D call uncertain. V was shortened by 8 bases and J by 1 base, with 14 bases between the two germline ends. The CDR3 is made up of 13 amino acids. The V gene's germline CDR1 is SQVTM and CDR2 ANQGSEA. The CDR3: CSSNRVPNTEAFF. In DNA, the CDR3 is TGCAGCTCGAACCGGGTCCCGAACACTGAAGCTTTCTTT.

The CDR3 loop reads CASSIRDFLGETQYF. The CDR3 nucleotides are TGTGCCAGCAGTATCCGGGACTTTCTAGGGGAGACCCAGTACTTC. The chain employs TRBV6-6 and TRBJ2-5; possibly TRBD2 for D (6 bases). The V and J ends lost 5 bases and 5 bases respectively, with 18 bases between them. From germline, CDR1 is MNHNY and CDR2 SVGAGI (reference sequence). CDR3 length equals 15 residues.